This entry concerns a single T cell receptor (beta chain). Its antigen is unidentified. This sample was included in a study of STAT5B mutations in CD4+ large granular lymphocyte leukemia. The V end was cut by 4 bases, the J end by 4 bases, with 13 bases between. This CDR3 has 14 residues. Per the germline V gene, CDR1 is MGHDK and CDR2 is SYGVNS. Some clones are missing from TCRdb's copy, which holds only in-frame ones; the method was immunoSEQ multiplex PCR. The sample shows tens of thousands of clones, around 80% of them seen only once. Whole-study results and caveats: Approximately 25% of private leukemic clonotypes occurred rarely in other patients' non-leukemic repertoires. Compared with healthy controls (2/35), patient top clones favored TRBV06 (8/27). Without HLA matching, higher CD4+ than CD8+ T-LGLL clonality could reflect small sample size. Patient CD4-sorted repertoires looked more clonal than healthy CD4+ repertoires, even without putative leukemic clones.

The source material was CD4+ T cells from blood buffy coats. The receptor was derived from a human donor in good health. The rearrangement links TRBV25-1 to TRBJ1-2; D possibly corresponds to TRBD1 (5 bases). CDR3 sequence reads: CASSGGVGVYGYTF. In DNA, the CDR3 is TGTGCCAGCAGTGGCGGCGTGGGGGTCTATGGCTACACCTTC.